Below are 25 T cell receptor beta chains sequenced from a single sample in a study of tumor and adjacent non-tumor tissue in lung cancer. A modified ARM-PCR protocol with three rounds of nested PCR amplified TCRbeta. TCRdb reprocessed the multiplex PCR reads via MiXCR and lists one record per CDR3 protein. The sample lists 100,000 or so distinct CDR3 sequences, less than 85% occurring once. RNA was extracted from bulk tissue without any cell sorting. The normal lung tissue was taken more than 3 cm from the tumor edge. Sequencing used distant non-tumor lung tissue. The origin of the receptors is a man in his fifties or sixties with small cell lung cancer.

The sample holds a few counts of this clonotype. The chain recombines TRBV2 with TRBJ2-1; 10 bases map to TRBD2. The germline gives CDR1 SNHLY, CDR2 FYNNEI. Trimming removed 2 bases from V and 4 bases from J; junction bases left unmatched: 5. The CDR3 is made up of 16 amino acids. The chain's CDR3 is CASSELAGVIYNEQFF. The DNA of the CDR3 is TGTGCCAGCAGTGAACTAGCGGGAGTCATATACAATGAGCAGTTCTTC.

This clonotype has only a few counts. Given the absence of the conserved phenylalanine or tryptophan at the CDR3 end, a read error is likely. The limits of the CDR3 on the DNA are not certain, so only TCRdb's listed CDR3 is given. The chain has TRBV11-2 and TRBJ2-1; TRBD2 reflects the table's D call only, with no check against the DNA. A total of 13 residues make up the CDR3, ends included. Germline V CDR1 and CDR2: SGHAT, FQNNGV. CDR3 in amino acids: CASSLEAAGLKIS.

This clonotype was seen ten or more times. The CDR3 loop is CASMVGQGTYEQYF. CDR3 sequence (DNA): TGTGCCAGCATGGTAGGACAGGGGACCTACGAGCAGTACTTC. The rearrangement links TRBV6-6 to TRBJ2-7, with 9 bases fitting TRBD1. The CDR3 loop spans 14 amino acids. CDR1 and CDR2 (germline): MNHNY, SVGAGI (reference sequence). Germline trimming cut 7 bases from V and 2 bases from J; bases unmatched to any gene: 6.

On this clonotype: One end of the junction varies from germline; a read error may be responsible. The chain recombines TRBV7-9 with TRBJ2-1; D unclear. Per germline, CDR1 SEHNR and CDR2 FQNEAQ (reference sequence). The CDR3 has 13 residues. The CDR3 reads CASSLASYNDQFF. In nucleotides, the CDR3 is TGTGCCAGCAGTTTAGCCTCCTACAATGATCAGTTCTTC. The whole variable domain, remainder taken from reference TRBV7-9 and TRBJ2-1, is DTGVSQNPRHKITKRGQNVTFRCDPISEHNRLYWYRQTLGQGPEFLTYFQNEAQLEKSRLLSDRFSAERPKGSFSTLEIQRTEQGDSAMYLCASSLASYNDQFFGPGTRLTVL.

Worth noting for this clonotype: Because it lacks the conserved phenylalanine or tryptophan at the end, this CDR3 is likely a read error. The V gene is TRBV12-3 or TRBV12-4, the J gene TRBJ2-3, with TRBD2 as a possible D gene (6 bases). The CDR3 is 16 amino acids. The V gene lost 7 bases and the J gene lost 5 bases, with 22 bases spanning the gap. CDR3 nucleotide sequence: TGTGCCAGCACTCCCCCCCAAGGGACTGGTGGAGATACGCAGTATGTT. Translated, it gives CASTPPQGTGGDTQYV.

Comments on this clonotype: An end of the junction differs from the germline gene, which may be a read error. V usage is TRBV4-2 and J usage is TRBJ1-6, with a tentative D call TRBD1 (5 bases). Germline CDR1 reads LGHNA; CDR2 reads YNFKEQ. The CDR3 contains 15 residues. The DNA of the CDR3 is TGTACCAGCAGCCAAGATTTAAGGGGCGGTTCACACCTCCACTTT. Translated, it gives CTSSQDLRGGSHLHF.

Comment on this clonotype: One end of the junction fails to match germline, which may point to a read error. This rearrangement joins TRBV5-1 to TRBJ2-1; D is perhaps TRBD1 (5 bases). CDR3 length: 12 residues. Germline-derived CDR1 and CDR2 are SGHRS and YFSETQ. The CDR3 DNA follows: TGCACCAGCAGCTCCCGACCAGGGGAGCAGTTCTTC. Translated: CTSSSRPGEQFF.

The gene calls are TRBV29-1 and TRBJ2-3; a weak D match, TRBD2 (6 bases). V was shortened by 5 bases and J by 3 bases, with 15 bases between the two germline ends. The V gene's germline CDR1 is SQVTM and CDR2 ANQGSEA. The CDR3 length is 14 residues. CDR3 nucleotide sequence: TGCAGCGTTACCGGGACTGGTGCGACAGATACGCAGTATTTT. Protein product: CSVTGTGATDTQYF.

The J gene is TRBJ2-1, the V gene TRBV6-5, with 8 bases identical to TRBD2. The germline V gene encodes CDR1 MNHEY and CDR2 SVGAGI. The CDR3 consists of 14 residues. This chain's CDR3 is CVNSYPGGRNEQFF. CDR3 DNA sequence: TGTGTCAACAGTTACCCGGGAGGGAGGAATGAGCAGTTCTTC.

Note on this clonotype: The junction shows a germline mismatch at one end, possibly a read error. The chain carries TRBV6-5 and TRBJ1-4; D gene uncertain. Germline CDR1 and CDR2: MNHEY and SVGAGI. The CDR3 length is 16 residues. CDR3 residues: CAGTTKNSATNEKMYF. The CDR3 bases are TGTGCCGGCACCACCAAGAATTCAGCAACTAATGAAAAAATGTATTTT.

Comment on this clonotype: In this CDR3 the conserved last residue, phenylalanine or tryptophan, is missing, so a read error is likely. The DNA is omitted, as the CDR3 cannot be located on it reliably, and the CDR3 follows TCRdb's listing. This chain uses TRBV28 with TRBJ2-6; the table's D gene call, TRBD2, was not cross checked with the DNA. CDR1 and CDR2 from the germline V gene are MDHEN and SYDVKM. The CDR3 comprises 16 residues, both ends counted. The CDR3 sequence is CASSLSRGGGANVLTS.

Points on this clonotype: Mismatch with germline at one junction end may stem from a read error. This sequence joins TRBV13 and TRBJ2-1; 7 bases line up with TRBD2. CDR1 and CDR2 (germline): PRHDT, FYEKMQ (reference sequence). The CDR3 has 13 amino acids. CDR3 amino acids: CASCSCGSNEQFF. In DNA form, the CDR3 reads TGTGCCAGCTGCTCGTGCGGGAGCAATGAACAGTTCTTC.

In this sample, this clonotype turned up once. The rearrangement links TRBV10-2 to TRBJ1-2; D is ambiguous. With 6 bases removed from V and 4 bases from J, the gap between germline ends came to 15 bases. Germline CDR1 and CDR2: WSHSY and SAAADI. The CDR3 has 14 residues. CDR3 nucleotides: TGCGCCAGCAGCCCCTCCCGCTGGTTCTATGGCTACACCTTC. Translating gives CASSPSRWFYGYTF.

Details on this clonotype: Relative to the germline gene, one junction end is altered; a read error may explain this. V and J are TRBV29-1 and TRBJ2-2; 7 bases match TRBD1. The CDR3 is 13 amino acids. Germline values: CDR1 SQVTM, CDR2 ANQGSEA. The CDR3 region has the DNA TGCAGCACCCGACAGGGAAACACCGTGGAGCTGTTTTTT. It codes for CSTRQGNTVELFF.

The CDR3 loop reads CTSSYSNQGEVYV. The CDR3 nucleotides are TGTACCAGCAGTTACTCTAACCAGGGGGAAGTGTACGTC. The genes are TRBV6-5 and TRBJ2-7, with 7 bases identical to TRBD1. CDR1 MNHEY and CDR2 SVGAGI come from the germline V gene. The CDR3 contains 13 residues.

Concerning this clonotype itself: The junction and the germline gene differ at one end; a read error may be behind it. The chain has TRBV5-4 and TRBJ1-1, with 8 bases matching TRBD1. The CDR3 extends over 15 amino acids. Germline assignment: CDR1 SGHNT and CDR2 YYREEE (reference sequence). CDR3 region: CDSSSRTGGITEAFF. The CDR3 region has the DNA TGTGACAGCAGCTCACGAACAGGGGGTATCACTGAAGCTTTCTTT.

Comment on this clonotype: Its ends do not fully match the called genes, so a read error is possible. The V and J genes are TRBV6-2 or TRBV6-3 and TRBJ2-3, with D maybe TRBD2 (5 bases). The CDR3 is 17 residues long. Germline CDR1 is MNHEY and CDR2 is SVGEGT. The CDR3 protein is CPSSYSLVGRRADTQYF. For the CDR3, the DNA is TGTCCCAGCAGTTACTCCCTAGTGGGAAGGCGGGCAGATACGCAGTATTTT.

As to this clonotype: The junction differs from germline at one of its ends, possibly a read error. The gene calls are TRBV11-2 and TRBJ2-1, with D possibly TRBD1 on 5 matching bases. CDR1 is SGHAT and CDR2 is FQNNGV in the germline V gene. The CDR3 is made up of 14 amino acids. CDR3 DNA: TGTGCCAGCAGCTCAAAGGCAGGGTTGGTTGAGCACTTCTTC. Translating gives CASSSKAGLVEHFF.

Points on this clonotype: The CDR3 carries no conserved terminal phenylalanine or tryptophan, so it likely arises from a read error. The CDR3: CASRFGGTSGNEQFL. The CDR3 bases are TGTGCCAGCAGATTCGGGGGAACTAGCGGCAATGAGCAGTTCTTA. The genes are TRBV11-2 and TRBJ2-1; 8 bases map to TRBD2. Germline V gene data show CDR1 as SGHAT and CDR2 as FQNNGV. The CDR3 is 15 amino acids. With 6 bases clipped from V and 6 bases from J, the junction kept 10 bases outside the gene matches.

For the CDR3, the DNA is TGTGCCAGCAACTTGGGACTAGCGGGAGGGGGAGAGCAGTACGTA. This translates into CASNLGLAGGGEQYV. V usage is TRBV7-8 and J usage is TRBJ2-7; 16 bases match TRBD2. The germline CDR1 and CDR2 sequences are SGHVS and FQNEAQ. The CDR3 length is 15 residues.

V is TRBV20-1 and J is TRBJ2-1, with 9 bases aligning to TRBD2. The CDR3 has 15 residues. Germline assignment: CDR1 DFQATT and CDR2 SNEGSKA (reference sequence). The junction had 11 bases not matched to a gene; V was cut back by 0 bases and J by 11 bases. CDR3 in DNA: TGCAGTGCTAGAGAAGCTAGCGGGATAAGGGTCAAGCAGTTCTTC. It yields the protein CSAREASGIRVKQFF.

This clonotype was recorded only once. The V and J genes are TRBV6-6 and TRBJ1-1; D unresolved. Looked up from germline, CDR1 is MNHNY and CDR2 is SVGAGI (reference sequence). V was pared by 2 bases and J by 4 bases, with 8 bases between. The CDR3 totals 13 residues. The CDR3 region is CASSYGGPTEAFF. The CDR3, as DNA: TGTGCCAGCAGTTACGGAGGTCCCACTGAAGCTTTCTTT.

A remark on this clonotype: The conserved final phenylalanine or tryptophan is absent from the CDR3, which likely points to a read error. The chain combines TRBV29-1 with TRBJ2-7, with D perhaps TRBD2 (6 bases). The CDR3 totals 15 residues. The germline V gene has CDR1 SQVTM and CDR2 ANQGSEA. The CDR3 sequence is CSLEDSGTPPYEQYS. The CDR3 DNA follows: TGCAGCCTTGAAGATTCGGGGACTCCGCCCTATGAGCAGTACTCC.

The chain links TRBV6-5 to TRBJ2-1; 7 nucleotides line up with TRBD2. The CDR3 is 19 residues long. Germline V gives CDR1 MNHEY, CDR2 SVGAGI. Trimming removed 0 bases from V and 4 bases from J; junction bases left unmatched: 15. CDR3 DNA sequence: TGTGCCAGCAGTTACTCGAGCGGGCGGGGACTAACGACTTACAATGAGCAGTTCTTC. Residues: CASSYSSGRGLTTYNEQFF.

V usage is TRBV11-3 and J usage is TRBJ2-1; 8 bases line up with TRBD2. V dropped 5 bases and J dropped 9; count of bases not matched to a gene: 12. From germline, CDR1 is SGHNT and CDR2 YENEEA. There are 15 residues in the CDR3. The CDR3 protein is CASSPRTSLRTEQFF. The DNA of the CDR3 is TGTGCCAGCAGCCCCCGGACTAGCTTGAGGACTGAGCAGTTCTTC.